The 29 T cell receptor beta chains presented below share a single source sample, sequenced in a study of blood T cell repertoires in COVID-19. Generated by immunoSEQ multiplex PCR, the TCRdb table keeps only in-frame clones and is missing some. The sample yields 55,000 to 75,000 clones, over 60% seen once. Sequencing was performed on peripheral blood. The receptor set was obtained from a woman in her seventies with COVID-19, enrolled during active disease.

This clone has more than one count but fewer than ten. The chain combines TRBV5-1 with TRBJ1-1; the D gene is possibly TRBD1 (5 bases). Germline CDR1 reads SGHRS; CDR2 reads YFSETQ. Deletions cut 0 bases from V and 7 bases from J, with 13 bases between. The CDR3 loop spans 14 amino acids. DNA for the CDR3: TGCGCCAGCAGCTTGGTCAGCAGGGCCAATGAAGCTTTCTTT. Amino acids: CASSLVSRANEAFF.

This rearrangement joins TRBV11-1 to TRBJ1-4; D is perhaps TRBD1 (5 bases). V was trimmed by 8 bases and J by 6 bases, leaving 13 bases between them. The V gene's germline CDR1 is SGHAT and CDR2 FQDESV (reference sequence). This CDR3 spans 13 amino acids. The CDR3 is CASALDSDEKLFF. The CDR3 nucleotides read TGTGCCAGCGCCCTCGACAGTGATGAAAAACTGTTTTTT.

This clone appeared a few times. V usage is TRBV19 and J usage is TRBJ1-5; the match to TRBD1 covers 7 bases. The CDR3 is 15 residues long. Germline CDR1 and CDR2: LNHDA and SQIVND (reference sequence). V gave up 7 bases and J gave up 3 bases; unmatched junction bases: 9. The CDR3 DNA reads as TGTGCCAGTACCACCGCCGGGACAGTCAATCAGCCCCAGCATTTT. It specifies CASTTAGTVNQPQHF.

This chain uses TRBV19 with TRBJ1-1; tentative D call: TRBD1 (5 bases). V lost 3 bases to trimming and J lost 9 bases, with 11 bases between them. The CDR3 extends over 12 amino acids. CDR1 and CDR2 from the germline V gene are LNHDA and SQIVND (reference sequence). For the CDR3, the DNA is TGTGCCAGTAGTATCTTTGGGGGGAAAGCTTTCTTT. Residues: CASSIFGGKAFF.

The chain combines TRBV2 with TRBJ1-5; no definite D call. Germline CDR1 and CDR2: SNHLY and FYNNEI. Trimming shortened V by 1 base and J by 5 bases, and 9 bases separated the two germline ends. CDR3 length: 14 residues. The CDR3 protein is CASSEVSGDQPQHF. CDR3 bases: TGTGCCAGCAGTGAAGTTTCAGGTGATCAGCCCCAGCATTTT.

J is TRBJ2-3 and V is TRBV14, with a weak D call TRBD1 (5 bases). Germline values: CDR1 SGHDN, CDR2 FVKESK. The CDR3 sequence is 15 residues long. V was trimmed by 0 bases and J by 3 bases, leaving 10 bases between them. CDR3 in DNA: TGTGCCAGCAGCCAAGACAGGGTGGGAACAGATACGCAGTATTTT. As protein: CASSQDRVGTDTQYF.

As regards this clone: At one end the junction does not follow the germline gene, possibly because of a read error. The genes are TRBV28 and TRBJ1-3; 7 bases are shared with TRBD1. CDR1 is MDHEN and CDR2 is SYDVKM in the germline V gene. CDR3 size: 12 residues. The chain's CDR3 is CASSFRSGTEHF. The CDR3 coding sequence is TGTGCCAGCAGTTTTAGATCCGGGACAGAACATTTT.

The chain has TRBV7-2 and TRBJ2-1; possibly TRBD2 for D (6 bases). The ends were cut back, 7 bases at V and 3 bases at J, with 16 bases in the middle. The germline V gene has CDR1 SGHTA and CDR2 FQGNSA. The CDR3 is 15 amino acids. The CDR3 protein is CASTRRVADYNEQFF. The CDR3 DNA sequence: TGTGCCAGCACCCGCAGAGTAGCGGACTACAATGAGCAGTTCTTC.

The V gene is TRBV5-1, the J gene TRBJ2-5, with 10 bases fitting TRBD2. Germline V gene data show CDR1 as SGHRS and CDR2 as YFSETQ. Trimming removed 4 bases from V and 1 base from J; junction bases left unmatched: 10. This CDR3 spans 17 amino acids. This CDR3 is CASSGGISGGTQETQYF. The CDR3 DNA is TGCGCCAGCAGCGGTGGGATTAGCGGGGGGACCCAAGAGACCCAGTACTTC.

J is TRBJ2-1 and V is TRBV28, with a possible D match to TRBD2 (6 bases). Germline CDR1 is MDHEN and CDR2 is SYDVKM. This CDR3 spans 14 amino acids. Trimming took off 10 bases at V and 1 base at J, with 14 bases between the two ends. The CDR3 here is CATSSGGSYNEQFF. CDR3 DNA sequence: TGTGCCACCTCGTCCGGGGGTTCCTACAATGAGCAGTTCTTC.

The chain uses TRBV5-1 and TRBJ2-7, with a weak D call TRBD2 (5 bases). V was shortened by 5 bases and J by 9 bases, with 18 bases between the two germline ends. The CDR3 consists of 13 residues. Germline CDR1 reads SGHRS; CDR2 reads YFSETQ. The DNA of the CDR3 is TGCGCCAGCAGTCGGGGTGGAGGCCCAGGGCAGTACTTC. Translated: CASSRGGGPGQYF.

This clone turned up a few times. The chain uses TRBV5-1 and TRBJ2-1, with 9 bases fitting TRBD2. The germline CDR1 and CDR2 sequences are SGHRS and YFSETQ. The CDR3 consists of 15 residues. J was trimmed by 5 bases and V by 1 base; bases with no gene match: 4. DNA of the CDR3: TGCGCCAGCAGCTTGTGGATAGCGGGAGACAATGAGCAGTTCTTC. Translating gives CASSLWIAGDNEQFF.

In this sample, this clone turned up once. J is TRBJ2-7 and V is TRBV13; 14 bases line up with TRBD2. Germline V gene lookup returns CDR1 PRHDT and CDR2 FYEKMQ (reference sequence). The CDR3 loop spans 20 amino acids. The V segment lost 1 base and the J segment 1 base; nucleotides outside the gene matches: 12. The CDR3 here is CASSLAGGLAGEFSSYEQYF. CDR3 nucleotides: TGTGCCAGCAGCTTAGCGGGGGGACTAGCGGGGGAATTCTCTTCCTACGAGCAGTACTTC.

The CDR3 loop reads CASSLDPRNHGYTF. Written as DNA, the CDR3 is TGTGCCAGCAGCTTAGACCCGAGGAATCATGGCTACACCTTC. The genes are TRBV11-2 and TRBJ1-2; D not resolved. The V gene lost 0 bases and the J gene lost 6 bases, with 11 bases spanning the gap. CDR3 length: 14 residues. Germline V gives CDR1 SGHAT, CDR2 FQNNGV. Full variable domain (missing parts from reference TRBV11-2 and TRBJ1-2): EAGVAQSPRYKIIEKRQSVAFWCNPISGHATLYWYQQILGQGPKLLIQFQNNGVVDDSQLPKDRFSAERLKGVDSTLKIQPAKLEDSAVYLCASSLDPRNHGYTFGSGTRLTVV.

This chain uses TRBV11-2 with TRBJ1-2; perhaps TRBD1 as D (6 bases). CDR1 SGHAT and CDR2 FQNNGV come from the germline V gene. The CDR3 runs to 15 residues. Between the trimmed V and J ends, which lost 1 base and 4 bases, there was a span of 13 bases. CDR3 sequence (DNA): TGTGCCAGCAGCTTAGGGGCAGGGGCCGTCTATGGCTACACCTTC. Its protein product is CASSLGAGAVYGYTF.

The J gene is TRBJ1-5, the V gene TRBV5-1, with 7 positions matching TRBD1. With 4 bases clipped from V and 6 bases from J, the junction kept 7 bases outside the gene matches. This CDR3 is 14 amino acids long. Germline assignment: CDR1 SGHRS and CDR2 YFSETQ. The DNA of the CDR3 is TGCGCCAGCAGCCAGACAGGGCCCCCTCAGCCCCAGCATTTT. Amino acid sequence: CASSQTGPPQPQHF.

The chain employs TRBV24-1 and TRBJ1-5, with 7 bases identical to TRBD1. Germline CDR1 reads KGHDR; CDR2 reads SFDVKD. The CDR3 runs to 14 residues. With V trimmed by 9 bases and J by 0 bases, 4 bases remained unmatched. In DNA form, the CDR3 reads TGTGCCACCTCCACAGGGGATAGCAATCAGCCCCAGCATTTT. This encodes CATSTGDSNQPQHF.

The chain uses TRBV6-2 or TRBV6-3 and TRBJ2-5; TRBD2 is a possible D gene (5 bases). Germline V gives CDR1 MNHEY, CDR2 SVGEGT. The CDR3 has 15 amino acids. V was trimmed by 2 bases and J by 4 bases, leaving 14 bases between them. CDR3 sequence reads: CASSYGLRVGETQYF. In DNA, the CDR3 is TGTGCCAGCAGTTACGGGTTGCGGGTTGGAGAGACCCAGTACTTC.

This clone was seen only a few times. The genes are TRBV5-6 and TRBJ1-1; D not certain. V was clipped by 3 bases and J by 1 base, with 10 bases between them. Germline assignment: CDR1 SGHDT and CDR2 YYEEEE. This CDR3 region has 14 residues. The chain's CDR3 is CASSSLPGNTEAFF. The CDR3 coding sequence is TGTGCCAGCAGCTCACTGCCAGGGAACACTGAAGCTTTCTTT.

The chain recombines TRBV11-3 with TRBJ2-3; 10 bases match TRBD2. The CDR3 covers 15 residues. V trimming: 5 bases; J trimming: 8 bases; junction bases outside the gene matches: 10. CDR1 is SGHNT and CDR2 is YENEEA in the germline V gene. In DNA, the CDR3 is TGTGCCAGCAGCCCCCCCGGGACTAGCGCGAGTACGCAGTATTTT. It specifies CASSPPGTSASTQYF.

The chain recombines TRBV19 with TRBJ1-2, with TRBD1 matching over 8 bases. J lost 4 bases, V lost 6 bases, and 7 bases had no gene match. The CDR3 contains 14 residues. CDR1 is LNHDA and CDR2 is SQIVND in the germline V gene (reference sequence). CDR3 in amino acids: CASRGPTGVYGYTF. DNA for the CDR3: TGTGCCAGTAGGGGACCGACAGGGGTCTATGGCTACACCTTC.

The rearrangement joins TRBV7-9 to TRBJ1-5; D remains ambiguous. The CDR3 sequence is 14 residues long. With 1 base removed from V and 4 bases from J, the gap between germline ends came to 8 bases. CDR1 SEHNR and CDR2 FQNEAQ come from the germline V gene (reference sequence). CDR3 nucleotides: TGTGCCAGCAGCTTAGGACTGCCTAATCAGCCCCAGCATTTT. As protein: CASSLGLPNQPQHF.

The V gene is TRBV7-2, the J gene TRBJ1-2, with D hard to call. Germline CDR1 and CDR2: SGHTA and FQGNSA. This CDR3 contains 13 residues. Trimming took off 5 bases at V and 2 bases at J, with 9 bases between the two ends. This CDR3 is CASSHHLNYGYTF. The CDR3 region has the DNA TGTGCCAGCAGCCACCACCTAAACTATGGCTACACCTTC.

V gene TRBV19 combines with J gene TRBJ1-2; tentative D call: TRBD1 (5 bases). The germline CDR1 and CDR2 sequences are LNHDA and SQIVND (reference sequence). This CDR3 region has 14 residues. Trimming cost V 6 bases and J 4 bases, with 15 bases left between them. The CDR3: CASSYNGGLYGYTF. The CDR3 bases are TGTGCCAGTAGCTACAACGGGGGTCTCTATGGCTACACCTTC. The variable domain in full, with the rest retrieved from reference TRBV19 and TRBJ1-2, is DGGITQSPKYLFRKEGQNVTLSCEQNLNHDAMYWYRQDPGQGLRLIYYSQIVNDFQKGDIAEGYSVSREKKESFPLTVTSAQKNPTAFYLCASSYNGGLYGYTFGSGTRLTVV.

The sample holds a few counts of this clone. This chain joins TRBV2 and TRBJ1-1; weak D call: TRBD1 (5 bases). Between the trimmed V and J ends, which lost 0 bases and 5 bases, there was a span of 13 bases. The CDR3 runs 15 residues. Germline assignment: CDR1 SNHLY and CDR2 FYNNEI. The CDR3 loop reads CASSEAGGIGTEAFF. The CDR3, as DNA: TGTGCCAGCAGTGAAGCTGGGGGGATAGGGACTGAAGCTTTCTTT. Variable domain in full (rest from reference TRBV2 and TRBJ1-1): EPEVTQTPSHQVTQMGQEVILRCVPISNHLYFYWYRQILGQKVEFLVSFYNNEISEKSEIFDDQFSVERPDGSNFTLKIRSTKLEDSAMYFCASSEAGGIGTEAFFGQGTRLTVV.

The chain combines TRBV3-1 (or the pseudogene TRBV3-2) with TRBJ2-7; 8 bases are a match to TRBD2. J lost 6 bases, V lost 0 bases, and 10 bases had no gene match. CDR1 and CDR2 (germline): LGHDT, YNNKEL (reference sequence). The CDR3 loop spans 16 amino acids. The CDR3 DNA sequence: TGTGCCAGCAGCCAAGATTCGGGACTAGTCGTTCTCGAGCAGTACGTC. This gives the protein CASSQDSGLVVLEQYV.

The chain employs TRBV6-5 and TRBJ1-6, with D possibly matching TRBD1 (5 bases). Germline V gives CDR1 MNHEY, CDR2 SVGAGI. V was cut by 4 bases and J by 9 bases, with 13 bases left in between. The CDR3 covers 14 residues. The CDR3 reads CASSWSRGGSPLHF. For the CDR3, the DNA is TGTGCCAGCAGTTGGAGTCGCGGGGGTTCACCCCTCCACTTT.

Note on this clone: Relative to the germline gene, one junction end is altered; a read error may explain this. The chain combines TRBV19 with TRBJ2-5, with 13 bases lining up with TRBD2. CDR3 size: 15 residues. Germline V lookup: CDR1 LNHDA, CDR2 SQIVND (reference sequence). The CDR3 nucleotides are TGTGCCAGTAGTACGGGACTAGCGGGAAGAGAGGCCCAGTACTTC. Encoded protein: CASSTGLAGREAQYF.

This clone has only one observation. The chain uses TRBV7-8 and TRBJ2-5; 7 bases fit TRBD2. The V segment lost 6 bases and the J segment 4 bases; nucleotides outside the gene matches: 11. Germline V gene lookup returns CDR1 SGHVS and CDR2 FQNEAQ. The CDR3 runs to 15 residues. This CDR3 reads CASSPMMSGIETQYF. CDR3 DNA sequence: TGTGCCAGCAGTCCGATGATGAGCGGGATAGAGACCCAGTACTTC.